This T cell receptor (beta chain) came from a study of OX40 agonist ivuxolimab in advanced cancers. Germline-derived CDR1 and CDR2 are LNHDA and SQIVND (reference sequence). The ends lost 3 bases at V and 4 bases at J; junction bases unmatched: 5. The CDR3 extends over 15 amino acids. Some clones are missing from TCRdb's copy, which holds only in-frame ones; the method was immunoSEQ multiplex PCR. The sample lists about 38,000 clones; about 82% were seen once. The sample in question was CD4+ or CD8+ T cells sorted from blood, obtained in a trial of the OX40 agonist ivuxolimab. The V call is TRBV19, the J call TRBJ2-3; 9 bases line up with TRBD2. This sequence originates from an adult with an advanced solid tumor such as melanoma, head and neck, liver or kidney cancer. The CDR3 DNA reads as TGTGCCAGTAGTATGCGGGGGGGCGGGCCAGATACGCAGTATTTT. Its protein is CASSMRGGGPDTQYF.